A single T cell receptor (beta chain) is shown here with its context. The data were obtained in a study of blood T cell repertoires in COVID-19. Overall study context: The samples span acute and convalescent COVID-19 from the United States, Italy and Spain. T cells, B-cell-depleted T cells, or PBMCs supplied cDNA or gDNA.

Per the original methods: Scientists estimated how many nucleated cells there were by amplifying reference gene primers. TCRdb's copy holds only in-frame clones and misses some; the assay was immunoSEQ multiplex PCR. Clone size and V and J calls were adopted from that table, with D and trimming inferred from the DNA. The sample gives roughly 97,000 clones, 90% of which show up once; about 1.7% is in the top ten. Trimming stripped 5 bases from V and 11 bases from J, with 15 bases between. Germline CDR1 and CDR2: MNHEY and SVGAGI. CDR3 length: 12 residues. This sequence originates from a man between 60 and 75 years old with acute or convalescent COVID-19. The material sequenced was peripheral blood. The chain is built from TRBV6-5 and TRBJ1-1; D ambiguous. The CDR3 sequence: CASSTGPRGAFF. The CDR3 DNA follows: TGTGCCAGCAGTACCGGGCCGAGAGGGGCTTTCTTT.